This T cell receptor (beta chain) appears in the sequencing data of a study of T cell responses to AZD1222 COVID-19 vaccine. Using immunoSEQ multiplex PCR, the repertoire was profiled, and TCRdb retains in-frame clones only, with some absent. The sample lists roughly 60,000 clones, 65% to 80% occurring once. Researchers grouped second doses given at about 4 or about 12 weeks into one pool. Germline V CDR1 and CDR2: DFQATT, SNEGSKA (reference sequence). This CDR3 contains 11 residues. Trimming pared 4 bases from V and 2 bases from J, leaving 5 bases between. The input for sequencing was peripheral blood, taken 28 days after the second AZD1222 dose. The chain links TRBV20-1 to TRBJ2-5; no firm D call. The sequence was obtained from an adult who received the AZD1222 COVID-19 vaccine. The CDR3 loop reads CSATPQETQYF. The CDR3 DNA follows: TGCAGTGCTACCCCACAAGAGACCCAGTACTTC.